This entry describes one TCR beta chain. Some clones are missing from TCRdb's copy, which holds only in-frame ones; the method was immunoSEQ multiplex PCR. The sample records 200,000 to 250,000 clones, roughly 89% being singletons. These data belong to a study of blood T cell repertoires in COVID-19. Trimming cost V 5 bases and J 0 bases, with 17 bases left between them. Looked up from germline, CDR1 is SEHNR and CDR2 is FQNEAQ (reference sequence). The CDR3 is 18 amino acids. The chain is built from TRBV7-9 and TRBJ2-6, with TRBD1 as a possible D gene (5 bases). This clonotype was sampled from a woman younger than 45 who had recovered from COVID-19. The sample comprised PBMCs or T cells enriched from blood (not recorded which). The CDR3 DNA follows: TGTGCCAGCAGCCGAAGACAGCCCACGAACTCTGGGGCCAACGTCCTGACTTTC. Protein: CASSRRQPTNSGANVLTF.